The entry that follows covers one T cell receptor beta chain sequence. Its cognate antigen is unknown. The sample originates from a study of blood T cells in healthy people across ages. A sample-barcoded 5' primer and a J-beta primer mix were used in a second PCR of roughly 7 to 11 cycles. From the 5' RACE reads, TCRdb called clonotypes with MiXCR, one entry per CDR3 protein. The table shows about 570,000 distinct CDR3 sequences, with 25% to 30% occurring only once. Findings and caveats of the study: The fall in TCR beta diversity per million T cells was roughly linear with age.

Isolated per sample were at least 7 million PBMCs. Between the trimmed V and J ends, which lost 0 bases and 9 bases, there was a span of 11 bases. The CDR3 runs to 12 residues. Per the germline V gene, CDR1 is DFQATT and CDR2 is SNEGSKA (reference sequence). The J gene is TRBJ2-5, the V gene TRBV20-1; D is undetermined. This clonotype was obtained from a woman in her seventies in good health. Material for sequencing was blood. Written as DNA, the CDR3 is TGCAGTGCTAGAGATTCCGTGGAGTCCCAGTACTTC. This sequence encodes CSARDSVESQYF.